One T cell receptor beta chain is described in this entry. Its antigen is not identified. The time point: after dendritic cell vaccination, including at tumor progression/relapse. No glioblastoma patient carried an isocitrate dehydrogenase mutation. Profiling relied on immunoSEQ multiplex PCR, and the TCRdb table lists in-frame clones only, not all of them. The table shows approximately 92,000 clones, with approximately 84% occurring only once. Trimming removed 0 bases at V and 4 bases at J, with 14 bases between. Germline values: CDR1 SGHRS, CDR2 YFSETQ. This CDR3 region has 16 residues. This specimen belongs to a study of glioma-infiltrating T cells after dendritic cell vaccination. Study outcomes and limitations: Higher pretreatment TIL content predicted longer progression-free time and survival.

The chain couples TRBV5-1 to TRBJ1-3; no firm D call. The receptor comes from a human donor with glioblastoma. The starting material was blood, obtained after dendritic cell vaccination. In nucleotides, the CDR3 is TGCGCCAGCAGCTTGGATCCGGGGATTGCGGGAAACACCATATATTTT. This gives the protein CASSLDPGIAGNTIYF.